The clone carrying this T cell receptor (beta chain) showed up many times. One entry per CDR3 protein results from TCRdb running MiXCR on the RT-PCR reads. The table records more than 550,000 distinct CDR3 sequences, approximately 15% of them present only once. V gave up 6 bases and J gave up 0 bases, with 13 bases separating them. CDR3 length: 15 amino acids. This clonotype originated in a female donor in good health, serving as a healthy control. The sample consisted of memory CD4+ T cells from blood. The V and J genes are TRBV12-3 or TRBV12-4 and TRBJ2-3; D gene ambiguous. The CDR3 sequence is CASRVGPPSTDTQYF. As DNA, the CDR3 is TGTGCCAGCAGGGTAGGGCCTCCCAGCACAGATACGCAGTATTTT.